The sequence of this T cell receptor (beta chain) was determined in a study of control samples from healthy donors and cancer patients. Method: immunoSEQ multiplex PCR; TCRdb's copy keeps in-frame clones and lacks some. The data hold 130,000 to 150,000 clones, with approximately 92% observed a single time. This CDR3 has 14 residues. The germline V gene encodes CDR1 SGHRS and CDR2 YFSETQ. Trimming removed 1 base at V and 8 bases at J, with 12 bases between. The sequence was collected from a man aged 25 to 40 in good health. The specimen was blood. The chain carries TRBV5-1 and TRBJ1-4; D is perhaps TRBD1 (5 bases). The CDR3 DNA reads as TGCGCCAGCAGCTTGTCCGGGGGTGGGGAAAAACTGTTTTTT. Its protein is CASSLSGGGEKLFF.